This T cell receptor beta chain was retrieved from a study of CD8+CD57+ T cells in acquired aplastic anemia. Study information: DNA from sorted CD4+ and CD8+ cells averaged around 3.2 ug. Study findings and constraints: Roughly 30 CD8+ CDR3 sequences occurred in both the patients and the controls.

Patients selected for sequencing had displayed CD8+CD57+ cell expansion by flow cytometry. Researchers used genomic DNA as the template to profile TCR beta VDJ and CDR3. TCRdb fed the reads into MiXCR, producing one record per CDR3 protein. The sample yields around 190,000 distinct CDR3 sequences, about 50% seen once. This clonotype was seen at least ten times. What it recognizes is unknown. The receptor comes from a human donor with aplastic anemia. Sequenced input: sorted CD4+, CD8+, or CD8+CD57+ T cells (not recorded which) from PBMCs.

The CDR3 protein is CASSTPSKGNIQYF. For the CDR3, the DNA is TGCGCCAGCAGCACCCCCTCAAAAGGGAACATTCAGTACTTC. The V and J genes are TRBV5-1 and TRBJ2-4; D call uncertain. Trimming left V 4 bases short and J 7 bases short, with 15 bases between. Germline CDR1 and CDR2: SGHRS and YFSETQ. The CDR3 is 14 residues long.